The entry that follows covers one T cell receptor beta chain sequence. The antigen is unknown. Mismatch repair deficiency was confirmed in all patients, by PCR or immunohistochemistry. TCR sequencing covered a few patients who responded to pembrolizumab. CDR3 size: 16 residues. Germline CDR1 reads LNHNV; CDR2 reads YYDKDF (reference sequence). Trimming took off 0 bases at V and 0 bases at J, with 11 bases between the two ends. This entry comes from a study of PD-1 blockade in mismatch repair-deficient tumors. Overall study: All were previously treated, progressing patients with 12 mismatch repair-deficient cancer types.

Only in-frame clones appear in the TCRdb table, and some are missing; sequencing was by immunoSEQ multiplex PCR. This table holds roughly 120,000 clones, roughly 86% found once. Study-level results: After pembrolizumab, tumor-resident clones rose rapidly, then generally contracted before radiologic responses.

This sequence was found in an adult with mismatch repair-deficient cancer. This sequence joins TRBV15 and TRBJ1-2; D unclear. The sequencing here drew on peripheral blood, taken approximately 72 weeks after starting pembrolizumab. Here the CDR3 reads CATSRDTAAANYGYTF. The CDR3 coding sequence is TGTGCCACCAGCAGAGATACGGCCGCAGCTAACTATGGCTACACCTTC. Together with reference TRBV15 and TRBJ1-2, the CDR3 gives the full variable domain: DAMVIQNPRYQVTQFGKPVTLSCSQTLNHNVMYWYQQKSSQAPKLLFHYYDKDFNNEADTPDNFQSRRPNTSFCFLDIRSPGLGDTAMYLCATSRDTAAANYGYTFGSGTRLTVV.